This TCR beta chain was sequenced during a study of T cells in Graves' hyperthyroidism and ophthalmopathy. Background on the study: Any treatment followed the collection of peripheral blood at initial diagnosis.

Germline V gene lookup returns CDR1 SGHRS and CDR2 YFSETQ. CDR3 length: 13 residues. The germline V and J ends were trimmed by 5 bases and 4 bases, with 12 bases remaining between them. Study-wide results and caveats: Blood also showed most of the thyroid clonotypes that were expanded above 0.001. Ophthalmopathy was told apart from stable hyperthyroidism by a 13 V-J model.

Stable disease denoted Graves' hyperthyroidism without ophthalmopathy progression within 18 months. This clonotype was seen ten or more times. Antigen: not known. Researchers amplified the TCR beta CDR3 regions from RNA transcripts. The HTBI set primed first-round TCR CDR3 RT-PCR. MiXCR, applied by TCRdb to the multiplex PCR reads, yields one record per CDR3 protein. Here the sample spans about 500,000 distinct CDR3 sequences, over 13% being singletons. This rearrangement joins TRBV5-1 to TRBJ2-5, with D tentatively TRBD2 (5 bases). This clonotype was sampled from a woman aged 18-29 years with Graves' hyperthyroidism. The material sequenced was blood. CDR3 amino acids: CASRREGGETQYF. The CDR3 nucleotides are TGCGCCAGCAGACGGGAAGGCGGAGAGACCCAGTACTTC. The entire variable domain, with the rest obtained from reference TRBV5-1 and TRBJ2-5, is as follows: KAGVTQTPRYLIKTRGQQVTLSCSPISGHRSVSWYQQTPGQGLQFLFEYFSETQRNKGNFPGRFSGRQFSNSRSEMNVSTLELGDSALYLCASRREGGETQYFGPGTRLLVL.